These 28 T cell receptor beta chains originate from one sample sequenced in a study of cytomegalovirus exposure and HLA in healthy donors (dated by TCRdb to about 2017). Library creation used the immunoSEQ multiplex PCR assay. For the multiplex PCR, a mixture combining 60 forward primers for TCR Vbeta segments and 13 reverse primers for TCR Jbeta segments was used. Not all clones reach the TCRdb copy of this immuneACCESS table, which keeps in-frame sequences only. Checked studies attribute under half of the gap to unresolved V genes and leave the rest unexplained. Across this sample there are more than 90,000 clones, with around four fifths seen only once. The top ten clonotypes cover less than 9% of the sample. The sample was PBMCs. The receptors were gathered from a man between 35 and 55 years old in good health and CMV-seropositive.

This chain uses TRBV18 with TRBJ2-7, with 14 nucleotides matching TRBD2. V dropped 0 bases and J dropped 5; count of bases not matched to a gene: 3. This CDR3 has 16 amino acids. CDR1 is KGHSH and CDR2 is LQKENI in the germline V gene. The DNA for the CDR3 is TGTGCCAGCTCACCACCGGGACTAGCGGGAGTCCACGAGCAGTACTTC. Translating gives CASSPPGLAGVHEQYF.

The V gene is TRBV7-2, the J gene TRBJ2-7; 8 nucleotides match TRBD1. J lost 0 bases, V lost 0 bases, and 7 bases had no gene match. Germline-derived CDR1 and CDR2 are SGHTA and FQGNSA. The CDR3 is made up of 17 amino acids. The CDR3 reads CASSLAAGGFNSYEQYF. DNA for the CDR3: TGTGCCAGCAGCTTAGCTGCAGGGGGCTTTAACTCCTACGAGCAGTACTTC.

This clone occurred once. CDR3 residues: CASSPPRGRGGSLGDTQYF. DNA of the CDR3: TGTGCCAGCAGCCCCCCGAGGGGCCGAGGCGGGAGTTTAGGAGATACGCAGTATTTT. The genes are TRBV5-4 and TRBJ2-3, with TRBD2 matching over 7 bases. This CDR3 has 19 amino acids. The trim removed 4 bases at V and 5 bases at J, leaving 22 bases unmatched. The germline V gene has CDR1 SGHNT and CDR2 YYREEE (reference sequence).

The J gene is TRBJ2-2, the V gene TRBV27, with D possibly TRBD2 on 6 matching bases. This CDR3 has 13 amino acids. V lost 9 bases and J lost 7, with 15 bases in between. Germline V gene sequence: CDR1 MNHEY, CDR2 SMNVEV (reference sequence). This CDR3 reads CASQTLGGGELFF. The CDR3 DNA sequence: TGTGCCAGTCAGACTTTGGGGGGCGGGGAGCTGTTTTTT.

The chain links TRBV28 to TRBJ2-5; 14 nucleotides align to TRBD2. The J call may be faulty, since TRBJ2-7 better matches the DNA end. CDR1 is MDHEN and CDR2 is SYDVKM in the germline V gene. The CDR3 extends over 15 amino acids. For the CDR3, the DNA is TGTGCCAGCACTGTGACTAGCGGGAGGGCCCGCGAGCAGTACTTC. This codes for CASTVTSGRAREQYF.

The rearrangement uses TRBV27 and TRBJ2-1; 14 bases match TRBD2. Germline-derived CDR1 and CDR2 are MNHEY and SMNVEV (reference sequence). V trimming: 3 bases; J trimming: 0 bases; junction bases outside the gene matches: 7. The CDR3 contains 19 residues. The CDR3 region is CASSLGTSGGSSSYNEQFF. Here the CDR3 DNA reads TGTGCCAGCAGTTTGGGGACTAGCGGGGGTTCGAGCTCCTACAATGAGCAGTTCTTC.

The CDR3 protein is CASSLLGTGASPLHF. CDR3 DNA: TGTGCCAGCAGTTTATTGGGGACAGGAGCTTCACCCCTCCACTTT. This rearrangement joins TRBV27 to TRBJ1-6; 8 bases line up with TRBD1. Germline-derived CDR1 and CDR2 are MNHEY and SMNVEV (reference sequence). V gave up 1 base and J gave up 9 bases; unmatched junction bases: 5. The CDR3 extends over 15 amino acids.

The chain carries TRBV25-1 and TRBJ1-2; 10 bases are shared with TRBD1. V trimming: 6 bases; J trimming: 7 bases; junction bases outside the gene matches: 14. CDR3 length equals 16 residues. Germline-derived CDR1 and CDR2 are MGHDK and SYGVNS. The CDR3 reads CASSRSTTGGGSGYTF. The DNA for the CDR3 is TGTGCCAGCAGCAGAAGCACGACAGGGGGCGGGAGTGGCTACACCTTC.

The rearrangement uses TRBV9 and TRBJ2-7, with D tentatively TRBD1 (5 bases). Germline CDR1 reads SGDLS; CDR2 reads YYNGEE. CDR3 size: 14 residues. Trimming cost V 0 bases and J 0 bases, with 7 bases left between them. For the CDR3, the DNA is TGTGCCAGCAGCGTAGGGACAAACTCCTACGAGCAGTACTTC. Translated, it gives CASSVGTNSYEQYF. The variable domain in full, with the rest retrieved from reference TRBV9 and TRBJ2-7, is DSGVTQTPKHLITATGQRVTLRCSPRSGDLSVYWYQQSLDQGLQFLIQYYNGEERAKGNILERFSAQQFPDLHSELNLSSLELGDSALYFCASSVGTNSYEQYFGPGTRLTVT.

This clone appeared a few times. J is TRBJ2-3 and V is TRBV10-2, with 14 bases identical to TRBD2. From germline, CDR1 is WSHSY and CDR2 SAAADI. With V trimmed by 6 bases and J by 4 bases, 3 bases remained unmatched. This CDR3 region has 15 residues. The CDR3 sequence: CASRGLAGVSDTQYF. The CDR3 nucleotides are TGCGCCAGCAGGGGACTAGCGGGAGTATCAGATACGCAGTATTTT.

The chain is built from TRBV10-2 and TRBJ1-2, with 8 bases that match TRBD1. The CDR3 totals 16 residues. V shed 7 bases, J shed 4 bases, and the junction held 14 bases outside the gene matches. CDR1 and CDR2 (germline): WSHSY, SAAADI. CDR3 in amino acids: CASTPAGQVGPYGYTF. CDR3 nucleotides: TGCGCCAGCACCCCCGCGGGACAGGTGGGACCCTATGGCTACACCTTC.

The chain recombines TRBV5-1 with TRBJ1-1; D gene uncertain. CDR3 length: 14 amino acids. V gave up 3 bases and J gave up 5 bases, with 14 bases separating them. From germline, CDR1 is SGHRS and CDR2 YFSETQ. CDR3 sequence (DNA): TGCGCCAGCAGCTCTCCGGGGTCCCAGACTGAAGCTTTCTTT. This translates into CASSSPGSQTEAFF.

CDR3 DNA sequence: TGCGCCAGCAGCCAAGTAACAGAGGGTCGTAAAAACATTCAGTACTTC. Translated, it gives CASSQVTEGRKNIQYF. The rearrangement links TRBV4-1 to TRBJ2-4, with D perhaps TRBD2 (5 bases). The CDR3 totals 16 residues. Trimming took 1 base from V and 4 from J, leaving 14 bases between them. Germline V gene data show CDR1 as MGHRA and CDR2 as YSYEKL.

The CDR3 region is CASSPATVLGNTIYF. The CDR3 DNA is TGTGCCAGCTCACCAGCGACAGTTCTCGGGAACACCATATATTTT. V and J are TRBV18 and TRBJ1-3; D is possibly TRBD1 (5 bases). This CDR3 has 15 amino acids. Germline V gene lookup returns CDR1 KGHSH and CDR2 LQKENI. Trimming shortened V by 2 bases and J by 7 bases, and 15 bases separated the two germline ends.

The chain has TRBV20-1 and TRBJ2-7, with unresolved D. This CDR3 comprises 11 residues. Germline V gene sequence: CDR1 DFQATT, CDR2 SNEGSKA (reference sequence). V lost 3 bases to trimming and J lost 6 bases, with 9 bases between them. The CDR3 sequence is CSASNSGEQYF. CDR3 sequence (DNA): TGCAGTGCTAGCAACTCCGGCGAGCAGTACTTC.

The chain combines TRBV5-1 with TRBJ2-7; TRBD2 matches 8 bases. V gave up 0 bases and J gave up 3 bases; unmatched junction bases: 8. Germline V gene sequence: CDR1 SGHRS, CDR2 YFSETQ. The CDR3 runs to 16 residues. The CDR3 coding sequence is TGCGCCAGCAGCTTGGGGGTAGCGGGGCCCTACTACGAGCAGTACTTC. This sequence encodes CASSLGVAGPYYEQYF. Supplemented by reference TRBV5-1 and TRBJ2-7, the full variable domain reads KAGVTQTPRYLIKTRGQQVTLSCSPISGHRSVSWYQQTPGQGLQFLFEYFSETQRNKGNFPGRFSGRQFSNSRSEMNVSTLELGDSALYLCASSLGVAGPYYEQYFGPGTRLTVT.

The chain uses TRBV27 and TRBJ2-5, with TRBD2 as a possible D gene (5 bases). Per germline, CDR1 MNHEY and CDR2 SMNVEV (reference sequence). The CDR3 runs 13 residues. Trimming pared 10 bases from V and 5 bases from J, leaving 17 bases between. CDR3 in DNA: TGTGCCACCGCCGAGGGCCGCCGGGAGACCCAGTACTTC. Protein: CATAEGRRETQYF.

This rearrangement joins TRBV7-9 to TRBJ2-1; D is uncertain. Germline V lookup: CDR1 SEHNR, CDR2 FQNEAQ (reference sequence). The V and J ends lost 2 bases and 3 bases respectively, with 8 bases between them. The CDR3 is made up of 14 amino acids. CDR3 protein: CASSLRHNYNEQFF. The CDR3 region has the DNA TGTGCCAGCAGCTTAAGACACAACTACAATGAGCAGTTCTTC.

V usage is TRBV5-6 and J usage is TRBJ2-5, with 7 bases fitting TRBD1. The J segment lost 4 bases and the V segment lost 4 bases, leaving 10 bases of the junction unmatched. The CDR3 is 15 amino acids. From germline, CDR1 is SGHDT and CDR2 YYEEEE. The CDR3 sequence is CASSPKTGSGETQYF. The CDR3 coding sequence is TGTGCCAGCAGCCCTAAGACAGGGTCAGGAGAGACCCAGTACTTC.

This rearrangement joins TRBV9 to TRBJ2-3; 8 bases map to TRBD1. The CDR3 runs to 13 residues. After removal of 5 bases from V and 5 bases from J, the junction contained 4 bases not matched to a gene. CDR1 and CDR2 (germline): SGDLS, YYNGEE. CDR3 bases: TGTGCCAGCAGTGACAGGGGCGGAGATACGCAGTATTTT. Translated, it gives CASSDRGGDTQYF.

This clone was detected a few times. The V and J genes are TRBV18 and TRBJ2-5; 8 bases fit TRBD1. The germline gives CDR1 KGHSH, CDR2 LQKENI. The CDR3 sequence is 15 residues long. Losses at the gene ends were 4 bases for V and 4 bases for J; bases not matched to a gene: 8. The CDR3 nucleotides read TGTGCCAGCTCACTACGACAGGGGAAGAGAGAGACCCAGTACTTC. It translates to CASSLRQGKRETQYF. Based on the CDR3 plus reference TRBV18 and TRBJ2-5, the full variable domain is NAGVMQNPRHLVRRRGQEARLRCSPMKGHSHVYWYRQLPEEGLKFMVYLQKENIIDESGMPKERFSAEFPKEGPSILRIQQVVRGDSAAYFCASSLRQGKRETQYFGPGTRLLVL.

Here the CDR3 reads CASSLVATGGQYNSPLHF. CDR3 DNA: TGTGCCAGCAGCTTAGTGGCGACCGGGGGACAGTATAATTCACCCCTCCACTTT. The chain carries TRBV11-2 and TRBJ1-6, with 7 bases that match TRBD1. This CDR3 contains 18 residues. Germline V CDR1 and CDR2: SGHAT, FQNNGV. J lost 4 bases, V lost 1 base, and 10 bases had no gene match.

As concerns this clone: At one boundary the junction diverges from the germline segment, which might be a read error. V gene TRBV10-3 combines with J gene TRBJ1-2; D call uncertain. The V gene's germline CDR1 is ENHRY and CDR2 SYGVKD. The CDR3 runs to 13 residues. The CDR3 nucleotides read TGTGCCAGCAGTTACTCGCAGGACTATGGCTACACCTTC. This codes for CASSYSQDYGYTF.

This rearrangement joins TRBV4-2 to TRBJ1-2, with D unresolved. Trimming stripped 0 bases from V and 0 bases from J, with 8 bases between. CDR1 and CDR2 (germline): LGHNA, YNFKEQ. The CDR3 has 15 amino acids. Written as DNA, the CDR3 is TGTGCCAGCAGCCAAGATCAACAGACTAACTATGGCTACACCTTC. Encoded protein: CASSQDQQTNYGYTF.

The gene calls are TRBV11-2 and TRBJ1-5, with D uncertain. Trimming pared 5 bases from V and 7 bases from J, leaving 9 bases between. The V gene's germline CDR1 is SGHAT and CDR2 FQNNGV. This CDR3 contains 12 residues. CDR3 DNA sequence: TGTGCCAGCAGCCTCCTAGGACAGCCCCAGCATTTT. Translating it yields CASSLLGQPQHF.

This chain joins TRBV9 and TRBJ2-3; 8 bases are a match to TRBD2. The CDR3 covers 16 residues. V shed 0 bases and J 6 bases; nucleotides not matched to a gene: 9. Germline assignment: CDR1 SGDLS and CDR2 YYNGEE. This CDR3 reads CASSVDPAGVGDTQYF. CDR3 DNA: TGTGCCAGCAGCGTAGATCCAGCGGGAGTAGGGGATACGCAGTATTTT.

The rearrangement uses TRBV6-5 and TRBJ1-5, with D possibly matching TRBD1 (5 bases). CDR1 MNHEY and CDR2 SVGAGI come from the germline V gene. CDR3 length equals 14 residues. With 5 bases removed from V and 0 bases from J, the gap between germline ends came to 8 bases. CDR3 loop: CASSLTASNQPQHF. In DNA form, the CDR3 reads TGTGCCAGCAGTCTGACAGCTAGCAATCAGCCCCAGCATTTT.

The genes are TRBV5-4 and TRBJ2-1; no reliable D call. Germline CDR1 is SGHNT and CDR2 is YYREEE (reference sequence). V lost 2 bases and J lost 9, with 9 bases in between. This CDR3 has 12 residues. CDR3 in DNA: TGTGCCAGCAGCTTCCCCTCGGGTGAGCAGTTCTTC. It codes for CASSFPSGEQFF.